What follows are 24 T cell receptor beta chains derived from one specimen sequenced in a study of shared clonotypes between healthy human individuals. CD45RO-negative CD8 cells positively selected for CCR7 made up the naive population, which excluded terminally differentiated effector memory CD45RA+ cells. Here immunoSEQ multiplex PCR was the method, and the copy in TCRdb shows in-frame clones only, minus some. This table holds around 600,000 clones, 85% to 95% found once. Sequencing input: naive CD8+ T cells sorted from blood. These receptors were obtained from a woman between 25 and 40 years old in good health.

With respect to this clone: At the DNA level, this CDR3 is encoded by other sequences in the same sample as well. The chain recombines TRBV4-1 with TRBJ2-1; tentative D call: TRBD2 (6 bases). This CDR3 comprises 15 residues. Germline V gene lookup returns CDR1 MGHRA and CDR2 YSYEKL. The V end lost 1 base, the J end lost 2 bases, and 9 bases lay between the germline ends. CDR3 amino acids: CASSQGAGTYNEQFF. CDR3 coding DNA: TGCGCCAGCAGCCAAGGTGCGGGGACCTACAATGAGCAGTTCTTC.

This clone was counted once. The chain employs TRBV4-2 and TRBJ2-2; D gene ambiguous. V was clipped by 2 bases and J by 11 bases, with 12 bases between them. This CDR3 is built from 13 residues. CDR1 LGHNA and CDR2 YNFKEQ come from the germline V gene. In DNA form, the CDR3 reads TGTGCCAGCAGCCAAAAGGGCGCCTTCGAGCTGTTTTTT. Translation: CASSQKGAFELFF.

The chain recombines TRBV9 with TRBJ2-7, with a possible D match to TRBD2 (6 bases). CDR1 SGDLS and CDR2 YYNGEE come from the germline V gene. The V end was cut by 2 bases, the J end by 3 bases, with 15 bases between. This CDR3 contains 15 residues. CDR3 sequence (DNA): TGTGCCAGCAGCGTCTCCCCCGGGACTGGCTACGAGCAGTACTTC. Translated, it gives CASSVSPGTGYEQYF.

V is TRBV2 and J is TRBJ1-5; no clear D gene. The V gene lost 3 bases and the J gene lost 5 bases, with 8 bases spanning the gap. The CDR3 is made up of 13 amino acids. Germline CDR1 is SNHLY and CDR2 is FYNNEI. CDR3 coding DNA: TGTGCCAGCAGTGAGGAGGGTTATCAGCCCCAGCATTTT. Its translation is CASSEEGYQPQHF. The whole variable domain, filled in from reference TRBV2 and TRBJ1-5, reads EPEVTQTPSHQVTQMGQEVILRCVPISNHLYFYWYRQILGQKVEFLVSFYNNEISEKSEIFDDQFSVERPDGSNFTLKIRSTKLEDSAMYFCASSEEGYQPQHFGDGTRLSIL.

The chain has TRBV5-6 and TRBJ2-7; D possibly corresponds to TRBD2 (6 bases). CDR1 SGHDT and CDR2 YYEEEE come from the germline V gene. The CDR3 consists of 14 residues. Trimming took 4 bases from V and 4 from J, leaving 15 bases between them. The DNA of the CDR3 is TGTGCCAGCAGCCTGGGACTGATCATTTACGAGCAGTACTTC. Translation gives CASSLGLIIYEQYF.

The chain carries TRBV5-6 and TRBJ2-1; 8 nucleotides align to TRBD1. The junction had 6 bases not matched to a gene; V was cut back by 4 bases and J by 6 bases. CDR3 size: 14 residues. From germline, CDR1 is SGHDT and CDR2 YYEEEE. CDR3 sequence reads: CASSLDRATNEQFF. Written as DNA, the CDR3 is TGTGCCAGCAGCCTGGACAGGGCCACCAATGAGCAGTTCTTC.

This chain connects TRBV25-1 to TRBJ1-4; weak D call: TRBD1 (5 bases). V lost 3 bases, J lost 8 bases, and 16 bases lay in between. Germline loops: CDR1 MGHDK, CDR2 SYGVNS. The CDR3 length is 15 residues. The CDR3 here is CASSDAGFWGEKLFF. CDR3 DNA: TGTGCCAGCAGTGATGCAGGGTTCTGGGGGGAAAAACTGTTTTTT.

The CDR3, as DNA: TGTGCCAGCAGTTTAATCGGCCCGACCTACGAGCAGTACTTC. This gives the protein CASSLIGPTYEQYF. The chain links TRBV27 to TRBJ2-7; no clear D. The germline V gene has CDR1 MNHEY and CDR2 SMNVEV (reference sequence). This CDR3 is 14 amino acids long. The V end lost 2 bases, the J end lost 2 bases, and 10 bases lay between the germline ends.

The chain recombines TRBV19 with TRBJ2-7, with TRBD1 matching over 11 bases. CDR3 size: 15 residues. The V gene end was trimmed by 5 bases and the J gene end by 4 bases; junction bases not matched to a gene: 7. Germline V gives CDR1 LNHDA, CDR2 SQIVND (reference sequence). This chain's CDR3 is CASSFGQGAEYEQYF. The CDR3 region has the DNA TGTGCCAGTAGTTTTGGACAGGGGGCTGAGTACGAGCAGTACTTC.

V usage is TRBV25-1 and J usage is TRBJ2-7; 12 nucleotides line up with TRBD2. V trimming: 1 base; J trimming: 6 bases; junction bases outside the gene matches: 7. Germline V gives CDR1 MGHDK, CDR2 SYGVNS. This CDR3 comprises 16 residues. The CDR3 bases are TGTGCCAGCAGTGAATGGGCTAGCGGGAGGGCCGGCGAGCAGTACTTC. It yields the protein CASSEWASGRAGEQYF.

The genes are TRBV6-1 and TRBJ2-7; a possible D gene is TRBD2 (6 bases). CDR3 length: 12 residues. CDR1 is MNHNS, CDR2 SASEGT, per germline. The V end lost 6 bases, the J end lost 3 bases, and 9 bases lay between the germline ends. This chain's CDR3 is CASSLTSYEQYF. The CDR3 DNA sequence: TGTGCCAGCAGCCTGACTAGCTACGAGCAGTACTTC.

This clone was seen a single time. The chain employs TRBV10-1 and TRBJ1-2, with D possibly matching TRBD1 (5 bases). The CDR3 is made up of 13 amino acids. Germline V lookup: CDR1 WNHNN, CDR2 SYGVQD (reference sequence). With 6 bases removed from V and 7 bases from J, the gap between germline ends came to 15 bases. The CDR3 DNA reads TGCGCCAGCAGCGCGGGACGGCGGGTTGGCTACACCTTC. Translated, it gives CASSAGRRVGYTF.

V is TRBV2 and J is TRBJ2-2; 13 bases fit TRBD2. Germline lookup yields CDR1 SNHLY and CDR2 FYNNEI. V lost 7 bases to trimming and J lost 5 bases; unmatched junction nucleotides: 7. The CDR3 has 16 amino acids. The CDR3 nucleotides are TGTGCCAGCACCCGAACTAGCGGGAGGGAGACCGGGGAGCTGTTTTTT. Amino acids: CASTRTSGRETGELFF.

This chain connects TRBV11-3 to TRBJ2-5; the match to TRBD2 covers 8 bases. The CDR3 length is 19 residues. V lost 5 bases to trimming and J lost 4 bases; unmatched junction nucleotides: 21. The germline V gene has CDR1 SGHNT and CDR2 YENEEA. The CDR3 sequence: CASSPFASGLKSNTETQYF. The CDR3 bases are TGTGCCAGCAGCCCCTTTGCTAGCGGGCTGAAATCAAACACAGAGACCCAGTACTTC.

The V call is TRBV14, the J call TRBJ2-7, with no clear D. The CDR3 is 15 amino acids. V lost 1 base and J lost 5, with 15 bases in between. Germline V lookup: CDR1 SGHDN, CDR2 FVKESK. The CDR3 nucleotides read TGTGCCAGCAGCCAAGGGGTCGTACAGTGGGACGAGCAGTACTTC. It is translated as CASSQGVVQWDEQYF.

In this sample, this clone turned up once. The CDR3 here is CASSPRQGAPVGIGGKSETQYF. The DNA for the CDR3 is TGTGCCAGCTCACCACGACAGGGGGCGCCGGTTGGCATAGGCGGGAAATCAGAGACCCAGTACTTC. The chain combines TRBV18 with TRBJ2-5; 10 bases are a match to TRBD1. This CDR3 has 22 residues. Germline CDR1 reads KGHSH; CDR2 reads LQKENI. V lost 1 base to trimming and J lost 4 bases; unmatched junction nucleotides: 24. The variable domain in full, completed from reference TRBV18 and TRBJ2-5, reads NAGVMQNPRHLVRRRGQEARLRCSPMKGHSHVYWYRQLPEEGLKFMVYLQKENIIDESGMPKERFSAEFPKEGPSILRIQQVVRGDSAAYFCASSPRQGAPVGIGGKSETQYFGPGTRLLVL.

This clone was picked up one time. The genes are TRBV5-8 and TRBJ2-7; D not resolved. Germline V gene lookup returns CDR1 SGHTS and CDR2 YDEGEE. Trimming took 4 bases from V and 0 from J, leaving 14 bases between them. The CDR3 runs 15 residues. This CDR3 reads CASSPGVALSYEQYF. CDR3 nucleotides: TGTGCCAGCAGCCCCGGTGTGGCCCTCTCCTACGAGCAGTACTTC.

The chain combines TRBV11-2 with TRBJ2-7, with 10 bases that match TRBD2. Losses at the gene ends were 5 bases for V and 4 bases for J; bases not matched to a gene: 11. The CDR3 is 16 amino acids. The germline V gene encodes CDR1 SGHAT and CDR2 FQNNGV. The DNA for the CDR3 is TGTGCCAGCAGCATCCCTCCTAGCGGGAGTTTATACGAGCAGTACTTC. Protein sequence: CASSIPPSGSLYEQYF.

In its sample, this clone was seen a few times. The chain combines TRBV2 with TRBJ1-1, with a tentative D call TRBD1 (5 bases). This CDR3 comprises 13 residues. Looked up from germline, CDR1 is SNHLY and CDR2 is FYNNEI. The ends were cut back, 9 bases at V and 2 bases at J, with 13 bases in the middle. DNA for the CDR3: TGTGCCAGTCCAATCCGGGGCAACACTGAAGCTTTCTTT. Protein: CASPIRGNTEAFF.

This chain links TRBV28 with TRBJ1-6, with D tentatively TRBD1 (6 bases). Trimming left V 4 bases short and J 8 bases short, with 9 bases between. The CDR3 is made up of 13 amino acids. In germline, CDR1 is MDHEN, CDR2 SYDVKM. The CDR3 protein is CASSYRVDSPLHF. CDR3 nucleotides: TGTGCCAGCAGTTACAGGGTGGATTCACCCCTCCACTTT.

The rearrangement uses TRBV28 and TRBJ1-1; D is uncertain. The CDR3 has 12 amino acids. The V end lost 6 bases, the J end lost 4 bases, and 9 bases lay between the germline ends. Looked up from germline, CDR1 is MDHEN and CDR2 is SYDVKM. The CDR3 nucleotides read TGTGCCAGCAGCCCAGATTCCACTGAAGCTTTCTTT. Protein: CASSPDSTEAFF.

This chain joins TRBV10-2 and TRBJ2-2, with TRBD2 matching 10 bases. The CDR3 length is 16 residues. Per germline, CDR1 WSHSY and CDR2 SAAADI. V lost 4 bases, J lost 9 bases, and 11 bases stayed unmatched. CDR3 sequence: CASSAGTSDVHRELFF. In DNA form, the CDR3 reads TGCGCCAGCAGTGCGGGGACTAGCGACGTTCACCGGGAGCTGTTTTTT.

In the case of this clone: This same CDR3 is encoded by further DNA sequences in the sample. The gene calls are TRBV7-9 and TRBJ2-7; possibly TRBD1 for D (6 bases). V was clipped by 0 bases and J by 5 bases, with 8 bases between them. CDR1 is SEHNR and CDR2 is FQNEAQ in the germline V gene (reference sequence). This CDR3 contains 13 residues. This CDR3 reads CASSLAGGHEQYF. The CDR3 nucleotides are TGTGCCAGCAGCTTAGCAGGGGGACACGAGCAGTACTTC.

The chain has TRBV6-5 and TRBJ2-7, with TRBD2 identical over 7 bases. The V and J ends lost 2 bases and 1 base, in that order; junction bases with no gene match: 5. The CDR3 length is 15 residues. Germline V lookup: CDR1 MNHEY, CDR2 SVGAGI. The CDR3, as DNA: TGTGCCAGCAGTTACGTCCTAGCGGATTCCTACGAGCAGTACTTC. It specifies CASSYVLADSYEQYF.